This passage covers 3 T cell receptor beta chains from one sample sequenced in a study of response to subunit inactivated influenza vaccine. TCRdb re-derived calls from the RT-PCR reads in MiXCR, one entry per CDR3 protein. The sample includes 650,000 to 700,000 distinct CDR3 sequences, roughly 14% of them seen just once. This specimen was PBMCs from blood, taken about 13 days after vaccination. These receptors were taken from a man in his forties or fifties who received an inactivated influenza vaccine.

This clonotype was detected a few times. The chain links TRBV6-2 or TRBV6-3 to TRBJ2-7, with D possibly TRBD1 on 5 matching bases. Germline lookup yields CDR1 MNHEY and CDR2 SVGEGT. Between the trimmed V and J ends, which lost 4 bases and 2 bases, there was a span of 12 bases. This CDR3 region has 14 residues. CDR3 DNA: TGTGCCAGCAGTTCACACCAGGGAACCTACGAGCAGTACTTC. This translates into CASSSHQGTYEQYF.

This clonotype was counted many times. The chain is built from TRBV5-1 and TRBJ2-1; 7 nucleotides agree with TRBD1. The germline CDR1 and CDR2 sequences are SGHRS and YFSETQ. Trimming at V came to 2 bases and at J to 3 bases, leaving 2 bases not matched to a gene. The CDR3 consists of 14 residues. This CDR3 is CASSFRDSYNEQFF. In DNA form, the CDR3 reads TGCGCCAGCAGCTTCCGGGACAGCTACAATGAGCAGTTCTTC.

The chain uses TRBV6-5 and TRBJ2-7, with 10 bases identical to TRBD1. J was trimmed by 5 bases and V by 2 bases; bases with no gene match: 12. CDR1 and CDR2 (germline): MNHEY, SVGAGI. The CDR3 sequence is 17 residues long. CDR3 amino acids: CASSYPDRGLSSHEQYF. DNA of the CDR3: TGTGCCAGCAGTTACCCAGACAGGGGGCTGTCGTCCCACGAGCAGTACTTC.